The rows below give T cell receptor beta chains drawn from one sample of a study of regulatory T cells in long-lasting Graves disease. TCRdb used MiXCR to reprocess the multiplex PCR reads, holding one entry per CDR3 protein. The data hold a few hundred thousand distinct CDR3 sequences, with approximately 13% observed a single time. A further study also used this sample, focusing on T cells in Graves' hyperthyroidism and ophthalmopathy.

Sample: peripheral blood mononuclear cells (PBMCs), taken at new diagnosis, from a patient treated with antithyroid drugs. All receptors derive from a young man with Graves disease. Each CDR3 is given with its conserved first and last residue. A D gene is named only where the DNA matches it firmly. Clone size is stated in some rows and not others, as once, few, many or a class when expanded.

abundance: many
v_gene: TRBV12-3/TRBV12-4
d_gene: TRBD1
j_gene: TRBJ2-2
CDR3aa: CASSDPGQGNTGELFF
CDR3nt: TGTGCCAGCAGTGATCCGGGACAGGGGAACACCGGGGAGCTGTTTTTT

abundance: many
v_gene: TRBV30
d_gene: TRBD1
j_gene: TRBJ1-1
CDR3aa: CAWGTGARTEAFF
CDR3nt: TGTGCCTGGGGCACAGGGGCGCGGACTGAAGCTTTCTTT

abundance: many
v_gene: TRBV14
d_gene: TRBD2
j_gene: TRBJ2-2
CDR3aa: CASSQGGLAVKTGELFF
CDR3nt: TGTGCCAGCAGCCAAGGAGGTCTAGCGGTCAAAACCGGGGAGCTGTTTTTT

abundance: NA
v_gene: TRBV11-2
d_gene: TRBD1
j_gene: TRBJ1-1
CDR3aa: CASSYTTGRTEAFF
CDR3nt: TGTGCCAGCAGCTACACGACAGGGAGGACTGAAGCTTTCTTT

abundance: few
v_gene: TRBV28
d_gene: NA
j_gene: TRBJ1-5
CDR3aa: CASSLGQQYPPQHF
CDR3nt: TGTGCCAGCAGTTTGGGCCAGCAGTATCCGCCCCAGCATTTT

abundance: few
v_gene: TRBV20-1
d_gene: NA
j_gene: TRBJ1-5
CDR3aa: CSAFKQGGNNQPQHF
CDR3nt: TGCAGTGCTTTTAAACAGGGCGGCAACAATCAGCCCCAGCATTTT

abundance: many
v_gene: TRBV15
d_gene: TRBD2
j_gene: TRBJ2-1
CDR3aa: CATASSGRAINEQFF
CDR3nt: TGTGCCACCGCCTCTAGCGGGAGGGCCATCAATGAGCAGTTCTTC

abundance: NA
v_gene: TRBV7-2
d_gene: NA
j_gene: TRBJ1-1
CDR3aa: CATARGSNTEAFF
CDR3nt: TGTGCCACAGCTAGGGGGTCGAACACTGAAGCTTTCTTT

abundance: NA
v_gene: TRBV27
d_gene: NA
j_gene: TRBJ1-5
CDR3aa: CASAVLGSNQPQHF
CDR3nt: TGTGCCAGCGCCGTGTTAGGTAGCAATCAGCCCCAGCATTTT

abundance: NA
v_gene: TRBV14
d_gene: NA
j_gene: TRBJ2-3
CDR3aa: CASSQRDGYNTDTQYF
CDR3nt: TGTGCCAGCAGCCAAAGGGACGGTTACAACACAGATACGCAGTATTTT

abundance: few
v_gene: TRBV5-1
d_gene: NA
j_gene: TRBJ2-5
CDR3aa: CASGGRYGQETQYF
CDR3nt: TGCGCCAGCGGTGGACGTTACGGCCAAGAGACCCAGTACTTC

abundance: many
v_gene: TRBV27
d_gene: TRBD2
j_gene: TRBJ2-3
CDR3aa: CASSFLASGRTDTQYF
CDR3nt: TGTGCCAGCAGTTTTCTGGCTAGCGGGAGGACAGATACGCAGTATTTT

abundance: NA
v_gene: TRBV5-1
d_gene: TRBD1
j_gene: TRBJ1-2
CDR3aa: CASSSSTGVIYGYTF
CDR3nt: TGCGCCAGCAGCTCCTCTACAGGGGTAATCTATGGCTACACCTTC

abundance: few
v_gene: TRBV25-1
d_gene: NA
j_gene: TRBJ1-1
CDR3aa: CASSEFSTGRAFF
CDR3nt: TGTGCCAGCAGTGAGTTTTCGACAGGACGAGCTTTCTTT

abundance: many
v_gene: TRBV30
d_gene: TRBD2
j_gene: TRBJ2-5
CDR3aa: CAWRGVAGGRGTQYF
CDR3nt: TGTGCCTGGAGAGGGGTAGCGGGAGGCCGGGGGACCCAGTACTTC

abundance: NA
v_gene: TRBV30
d_gene: NA
j_gene: TRBJ2-3
CDR3aa: CASRWGGLNTDTQYF
CDR3nt: TGTGCCTCTAGATGGGGGGGGCTGAATACAGATACGCAGTATTTT

abundance: many
v_gene: TRBV2
d_gene: TRBD1
j_gene: TRBJ1-5
CDR3aa: CASSEAGAGGNQPQHF
CDR3nt: TGTGCCAGCAGTGAAGCAGGGGCAGGGGGTAATCAGCCCCAGCATTTT

abundance: many
v_gene: TRBV27
d_gene: TRBD1
j_gene: TRBJ2-7
CDR3aa: CASSTSGQGAYEQYF
CDR3nt: TGTGCCAGCAGTACCTCGGGACAGGGAGCCTACGAGCAGTACTTC

abundance: many
v_gene: TRBV12-3/TRBV12-4
d_gene: NA
j_gene: TRBJ1-2
CDR3aa: CASTPTDASYGYTF
CDR3nt: TGTGCCAGCACCCCCACGGACGCTAGCTATGGCTACACCTTC

abundance: many
v_gene: TRBV7-9
d_gene: NA
j_gene: TRBJ2-3
CDR3aa: CASSLAGGDTQYF
CDR3nt: TGTGCCAGCAGCTTAGCGGGAGGAGATACGCAGTATTTT

abundance: many
v_gene: TRBV12-3/TRBV12-4
d_gene: NA
j_gene: TRBJ2-2
CDR3aa: CASNPREGDTGELFF
CDR3nt: TGTGCCAGCAACCCGAGGGAGGGGGACACCGGGGAGCTGTTTTTT

abundance: many
v_gene: TRBV12-3/TRBV12-4
d_gene: TRBD1
j_gene: TRBJ1-5
CDR3aa: CASSLQGSQQPQHF
CDR3nt: TGTGCCAGCAGTCTACAGGGGAGTCAGCAGCCCCAGCATTTT

abundance: NA
v_gene: TRBV19
d_gene: NA
j_gene: TRBJ1-6
CDR3aa: CATHRRDSGNSPLHF
CDR3nt: TGTGCCACCCACCGCCGGGACTCCGGTAATTCACCCCTCCACTTT

abundance: NA
v_gene: TRBV12-5
d_gene: TRBD2
j_gene: TRBJ2-7
CDR3aa: CASGLGPSFFGTSGTYEQYF
CDR3nt: TGTGCTAGTGGTTTGGGGCCGTCTTTTTTCGGGACTAGCGGGACCTACGAGCAGTACTTC

abundance: NA
v_gene: TRBV5-6
d_gene: TRBD2
j_gene: TRBJ2-7
CDR3aa: CASSLGLADLREQYF
CDR3nt: TGTGCCAGCAGCCTGGGGCTAGCGGATCTACGGGAGCAGTACTTC

abundance: many
v_gene: TRBV7-2
d_gene: NA
j_gene: TRBJ2-2
CDR3aa: CASSLRGDGTGELFF
CDR3nt: TGTGCCAGCAGCTTAAGGGGGGATGGAACCGGGGAGCTGTTTTTT

abundance: NA
v_gene: TRBV2
d_gene: TRBD1
j_gene: TRBJ1-4
CDR3aa: CASSDGTGLNEKLFF
CDR3nt: TGTGCCAGCAGTGATGGGACAGGATTGAATGAAAAACTGTTTTTT

abundance: NA
v_gene: TRBV10-3
d_gene: NA
j_gene: TRBJ1-2
CDR3aa: CAISASLRGKLYGYTF
CDR3nt: TGTGCCATCAGTGCCTCCCTTAGGGGGAAGTTATATGGCTACACCTTC

abundance: NA
v_gene: TRBV7-9
d_gene: NA
j_gene: TRBJ2-1
CDR3aa: CASSSEASSNEQFF
CDR3nt: TGTGCCAGCAGCTCGGAGGCTAGCTCCAATGAGCAGTTCTTC

abundance: few
v_gene: TRBV25-1
d_gene: NA
j_gene: TRBJ2-2
CDR3aa: CASRLGTTNTGELFF
CDR3nt: TGTGCCAGCAGACTCGGGACAACGAACACCGGGGAGCTGTTTTTT

abundance: many
v_gene: TRBV11-3
d_gene: NA
j_gene: TRBJ2-3
CDR3aa: CASSLDVHPTVDTQYF
CDR3nt: TGTGCCAGCAGCTTAGATGTACACCCAACAGTGGATACGCAGTATTTT